These 27 T cell receptor beta chains came from one sample sequenced in a study of shared clonotypes between healthy human individuals (dated by TCRdb to 2019 to 2021). The library came from the immunoSEQ multiplex PCR assay. TCRdb took over this immuneACCESS table, retaining in-frame rearrangements with V and J assigned. Such tables are incomplete; in checked studies, under half of the missing clones stem from an unresolved V gene, and the remainder is unexplained. This sample is represented by millions of clones; 90% to 95% of them were singletons. About 0.39% of the sample lies in the top ten. Material for sequencing was naive CD4+ T cells from PBMCs. In the paper's terms, the cell subset or site label means: CD45RA+ positively selected. The receptor set was obtained from a man aged 18-30 years in good health. Some clones in this sample may be carry-over from other donors' samples.

The V gene is TRBV27, the J gene TRBJ1-5; D uncertain. V was pared by 8 bases and J by 4 bases, with 15 bases between. CDR1 is MNHEY and CDR2 is SMNVEV in the germline V gene (reference sequence). CDR3 length: 14 amino acids. CDR3 sequence: CASPWTAPNQPQHF. DNA for the CDR3: TGTGCCAGCCCTTGGACGGCCCCTAATCAGCCCCAGCATTTT.

This sequence joins TRBV7-6 and TRBJ1-1; D possibly corresponds to TRBD1 (5 bases). The V gene lost 2 bases and the J gene lost 1 base, with 8 bases spanning the gap. This CDR3 spans 14 amino acids. Germline CDR1 and CDR2: SGHVS and FNYEAQ. CDR3 coding DNA: TGTGCCAGCAGCTTAAAGGGGAAGAACACTGAAGCTTTCTTT. It yields the protein CASSLKGKNTEAFF. The variable domain in full, with the rest retrieved from reference TRBV7-6 and TRBJ1-1, is GAGVSQSPRYKVTKRGQDVALRCDPISGHVSLYWYRQALGQGPEFLTYFNYEAQQDKSGLPNDRFSAERPEGSISTLTIQRTEQRDSAMYRCASSLKGKNTEAFFGQGTRLTVV.

Written as DNA, the CDR3 is TGCGCCAGCAGCCGGGGTTCAGGGGGCGGCGAGCAGTACTTC. Its protein product is CASSRGSGGGEQYF. The V and J genes are TRBV4-1 and TRBJ2-7, with 8 bases aligning to TRBD1. This CDR3 contains 14 residues. Looked up from germline, CDR1 is MGHRA and CDR2 is YSYEKL. V lost 4 bases to trimming and J lost 6 bases; unmatched junction nucleotides: 8.

A remark on this clone: The CDR3 does not close with the conserved phenylalanine or tryptophan, likely indicating a read error. No DNA is shown, since the ends of the CDR3 on it are uncertain; the CDR3 is the one TCRdb lists. The J gene is TRBJ2-7, the V gene TRBV4-3. The CDR3 contains 12 residues when both ends are counted. CDR1 is LGHNA, CDR2 YSLEER, per germline. The CDR3 sequence is CASSQDVPDPLE.

This chain uses TRBV5-1 with TRBJ1-2; 8 bases align to TRBD1. Germline V gives CDR1 SGHRS, CDR2 YFSETQ. Trimming removed 0 bases from V and 3 bases from J; junction bases left unmatched: 4. The CDR3 extends over 15 amino acids. CDR3 sequence reads: CASSLDAGGYYGYTF. As DNA, the CDR3 is TGCGCCAGCAGCTTGGACGCAGGGGGCTACTATGGCTACACCTTC.

The gene calls are TRBV5-1 and TRBJ2-3; no clear D. This CDR3 comprises 13 residues. In germline, CDR1 is SGHRS, CDR2 YFSETQ. V was cut by 2 bases and J by 4 bases, with 8 bases left in between. The CDR3 bases are TGCGCCAGCAGCTTAACTCCAGCAGATACGCAGTATTTT. Translation gives CASSLTPADTQYF.

The rearrangement joins TRBV5-1 to TRBJ1-2, with D uncertain. CDR3 length: 12 residues. V lost 0 bases to trimming and J lost 10 bases, with 10 bases between them. CDR1 and CDR2 (germline): SGHRS, YFSETQ. CDR3: CASSLGRFDYTF. DNA for the CDR3: TGCGCCAGCAGCTTGGGGCGCTTCGACTACACCTTC.

The chain couples TRBV6-6 to TRBJ2-7, with 13 nucleotides matching TRBD2. This CDR3 is 16 amino acids long. With 5 bases clipped from V and 0 bases from J, the junction kept 4 bases outside the gene matches. Germline CDR1 is MNHNY and CDR2 is SVGAGI (reference sequence). CDR3 sequence reads: CASSPWTSGGSYEQYF. As DNA, the CDR3 is TGTGCCAGCAGTCCCTGGACTAGCGGGGGCTCCTACGAGCAGTACTTC.

The V call is TRBV28, the J call TRBJ2-1, with D maybe TRBD1 (6 bases). Germline lookup yields CDR1 MDHEN and CDR2 SYDVKM. The CDR3 has 14 residues. V lost 3 bases and J lost 6, with 12 bases in between. Here the CDR3 reads CASSFPGQINEQFF. For the CDR3, the DNA is TGTGCCAGCAGTTTTCCCGGACAGATCAATGAGCAGTTCTTC.

The rearrangement uses TRBV11-2 and TRBJ1-2; D ambiguous. V dropped 5 bases and J dropped 4 bases, with 11 bases sitting between them. CDR1 and CDR2 from the germline V gene are SGHAT and FQNNGV. CDR3 size: 13 residues. DNA of the CDR3: TGTGCCAGCAGCCGCCCCCAGATCTATGGCTACACCTTC. Amino acid sequence: CASSRPQIYGYTF.

The J gene is TRBJ1-2, the V gene TRBV29-1; unclear D gene. This CDR3 region has 12 residues. The germline CDR1 and CDR2 sequences are SQVTM and ANQGSEA. Trimming took 8 bases from V and 5 from J, leaving 15 bases between them. Here the CDR3 DNA reads TGCAGCTCCCGATGGGGAAATTATGGCTACACCTTC. Its translation: CSSRWGNYGYTF.

The CDR3 loop reads CASRDQSLWEPTSRTDYEQYF. The DNA of the CDR3 is TGTGCCAGCAGGGACCAAAGCTTGTGGGAACCGACTTCCCGAACCGATTACGAGCAGTACTTC. The J gene is TRBJ2-7, the V gene TRBV6-4, with unresolved D. Germline assignment: CDR1 MRHNA and CDR2 SNTAGT. This CDR3 spans 21 amino acids. V was trimmed by 6 bases and J by 4 bases, leaving 37 bases between them.

V usage is TRBV6-1 and J usage is TRBJ1-5; D perhaps matches TRBD1 (5 bases). The CDR3 extends over 14 amino acids. Looked up from germline, CDR1 is MNHNS and CDR2 is SASEGT. V gave up 4 bases and J gave up 11 bases, with 18 bases separating them. The DNA for the CDR3 is TGTGCCAGCAGTGGAGCGGGGGAAAGGGTTACCCAGCATTTT. Translating gives CASSGAGERVTQHF.

This chain uses TRBV18 with TRBJ2-7; TRBD2 matches at 11 bases. Germline V gives CDR1 KGHSH, CDR2 LQKENI. The CDR3 is made up of 16 amino acids. The V and J ends lost 0 bases and 3 bases, in that order; junction bases with no gene match: 4. The CDR3 reads CASSPPSSGRDYEQYF. Written as DNA, the CDR3 is TGTGCCAGCTCACCACCTAGTAGCGGGAGGGACTACGAGCAGTACTTC.

A single count supports this clone. The sample carries other DNA sequences with the same CDR3. The J gene is TRBJ1-4, the V gene TRBV15, with TRBD1 identical over 11 bases. This CDR3 is 15 amino acids long. Germline assignment: CDR1 LNHNV and CDR2 YYDKDF (reference sequence). The ends lost 0 bases at V and 8 bases at J; junction bases unmatched: 2. The CDR3 nucleotides are TGTGCCACCAGCAGAGAGGGACAGGGGGGCGAAAAACTGTTTTTT. This gives the protein CATSREGQGGEKLFF.

The chain has TRBV15 and TRBJ2-5; D possibly uses TRBD1 or TRBD2 (5 bases each). The V end lost 3 bases, the J end lost 3 bases, and 11 bases lay between the germline ends. The CDR3 totals 14 residues. From germline, CDR1 is LNHNV and CDR2 YYDKDF (reference sequence). The CDR3 protein is CATSRGTNEETQYF. The CDR3 DNA sequence: TGTGCCACCAGCAGGGGGACGAATGAAGAGACCCAGTACTTC.

The J gene is TRBJ2-7, the V gene TRBV28; 7 bases are shared with TRBD1. Trimming cost V 2 bases and J 2 bases; bases outside gene matches: 3. Germline V gene data show CDR1 as MDHEN and CDR2 as SYDVKM. This CDR3 is built from 14 residues. This CDR3 is CASSLGTATYEQYF. The CDR3 DNA follows: TGTGCCAGCAGTTTAGGGACAGCTACCTACGAGCAGTACTTC. The full variable domain, completed using reference TRBV28 and TRBJ2-7, is DVKVTQSSRYLVKRTGEKVFLECVQDMDHENMFWYRQDPGLGLRLIYFSYDVKMKEKGDIPEGYSVSREKKERFSLILESASTNQTSMYLCASSLGTATYEQYFGPGTRLTVT.

The CDR3 bases are TGTGCCAGCAGTTACGGTCCTAACTACGAGCAGTACTTC. Its translation is CASSYGPNYEQYF. The rearrangement joins TRBV6-5 to TRBJ2-7; D is undetermined. CDR1 MNHEY and CDR2 SVGAGI come from the germline V gene. CDR3 length: 13 residues. Trimming took off 2 bases at V and 3 bases at J, with 8 bases between the two ends.

The chain recombines TRBV25-1 with TRBJ1-2, with a tentative D call TRBD1 (5 bases). The V gene's germline CDR1 is MGHDK and CDR2 SYGVNS. CDR3 length: 13 residues. The ends were cut back, 3 bases at V and 5 bases at J, with 10 bases in the middle. The CDR3 region has the DNA TGTGCCAGCAGTGAGACGACAGCGTATGGCTACACCTTC. Translated, it gives CASSETTAYGYTF.

J is TRBJ2-7 and V is TRBV4-2; no definite D call. This CDR3 has 16 amino acids. The V gene lost 8 bases and the J gene lost 4 bases, with 24 bases spanning the gap. Germline CDR1 is LGHNA and CDR2 is YNFKEQ. CDR3 nucleotide sequence: TGTGCCAGCGGAGAAGAACGTAAAGGGCTGGGGTACGAGCAGTACTTC. Translated: CASGEERKGLGYEQYF.

This clone appeared a single time. The chain couples TRBV6-6 to TRBJ1-5, with 7 bases fitting TRBD1. CDR3 length equals 15 residues. The germline V gene has CDR1 MNHNY and CDR2 SVGAGI (reference sequence). With V trimmed by 5 bases and J by 4 bases, 8 bases remained unmatched. The CDR3 loop is CASSNHRDRNQPQHF. CDR3 coding DNA: TGTGCCAGCAGTAACCACCGGGACAGAAATCAGCCCCAGCATTTT.

The V and J genes are TRBV28 and TRBJ1-2; tentative D call: TRBD1 (6 bases). This CDR3 has 13 residues. Trimming took off 6 bases at V and 7 bases at J, with 15 bases between the two ends. Germline V gives CDR1 MDHEN, CDR2 SYDVKM. This CDR3 reads CASRTDRQPGYTF. The CDR3, as DNA: TGTGCCAGCAGGACCGACAGGCAACCTGGCTACACCTTC.

The CDR3 DNA sequence: TGCGCCAGCAGTGGGGCGACGGGAGGGCCAGATACGCAGTATTTT. It specifies CASSGATGGPDTQYF. V is TRBV10-1 and J is TRBJ2-3; TRBD2 agrees at 8 bases. The CDR3 has 15 residues. The germline V gene encodes CDR1 WNHNN and CDR2 SYGVQD (reference sequence). V lost 4 bases to trimming and J lost 4 bases; unmatched junction nucleotides: 7.

The rearrangement joins TRBV2 to TRBJ2-7; TRBD2 aligns across 8 bases. Germline values: CDR1 SNHLY, CDR2 FYNNEI. The V and J ends lost 2 bases and 5 bases, in that order; junction bases with no gene match: 5. This CDR3 spans 14 amino acids. The CDR3 here is CASSENGRVNEQYF. Written as DNA, the CDR3 is TGTGCCAGCAGTGAAAACGGGAGGGTTAACGAGCAGTACTTC.

V usage is TRBV6-1 and J usage is TRBJ2-1, with 8 bases identical to TRBD2. This CDR3 region has 11 residues. The germline gives CDR1 MNHNS, CDR2 SASEGT. The CDR3 is CGTSFYNEQFF. CDR3 nucleotide sequence: TGTGGGACTAGCTTCTACAATGAGCAGTTCTTC.

This sequence joins TRBV7-7 and TRBJ2-1, with D uncertain. Between the trimmed V and J ends, which lost 4 bases and 8 bases, there was a span of 15 bases. The CDR3 is 14 residues long. Germline lookup yields CDR1 SSHAT and CDR2 FNYEAQ (reference sequence). The CDR3 sequence: CASSSFPGSHEQFF. Here the CDR3 DNA reads TGTGCCAGCAGCTCTTTCCCGGGTTCCCATGAGCAGTTCTTC.

The chain combines TRBV4-3 with TRBJ2-7; 7 nucleotides agree with TRBD1. J gave up 0 bases and V 4 bases, and 6 bases lay outside the gene matches. The CDR3 has 15 amino acids. CDR1 is LGHNA, CDR2 YSLEER, per germline. The CDR3 spells CASSRDRDSSYEQYF. The CDR3 region has the DNA TGCGCCAGCAGCCGGGACCGGGACAGCTCCTACGAGCAGTACTTC.